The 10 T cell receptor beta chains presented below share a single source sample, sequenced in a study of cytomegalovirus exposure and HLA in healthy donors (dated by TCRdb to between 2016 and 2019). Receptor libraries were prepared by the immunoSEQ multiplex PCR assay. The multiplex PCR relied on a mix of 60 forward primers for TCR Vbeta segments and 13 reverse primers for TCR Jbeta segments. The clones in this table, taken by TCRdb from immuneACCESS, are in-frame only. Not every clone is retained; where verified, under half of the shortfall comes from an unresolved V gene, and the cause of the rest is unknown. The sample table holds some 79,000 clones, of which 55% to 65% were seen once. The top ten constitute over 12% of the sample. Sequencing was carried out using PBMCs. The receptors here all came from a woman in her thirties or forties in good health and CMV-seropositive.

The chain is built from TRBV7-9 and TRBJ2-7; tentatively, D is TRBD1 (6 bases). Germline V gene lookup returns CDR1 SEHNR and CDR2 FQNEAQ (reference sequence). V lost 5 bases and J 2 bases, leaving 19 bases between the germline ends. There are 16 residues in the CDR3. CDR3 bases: TGTGCCAGCAGCCATAGGCCAGGGGCGATTACCTACGAGCAGTACTTC. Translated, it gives CASSHRPGAITYEQYF.

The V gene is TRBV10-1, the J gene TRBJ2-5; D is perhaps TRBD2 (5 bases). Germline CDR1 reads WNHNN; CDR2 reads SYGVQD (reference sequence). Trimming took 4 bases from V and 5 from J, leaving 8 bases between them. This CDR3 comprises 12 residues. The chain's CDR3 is CASSAGGETQYF. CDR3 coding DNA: TGCGCCAGCAGTGCTGGAGGCGAGACCCAGTACTTC.

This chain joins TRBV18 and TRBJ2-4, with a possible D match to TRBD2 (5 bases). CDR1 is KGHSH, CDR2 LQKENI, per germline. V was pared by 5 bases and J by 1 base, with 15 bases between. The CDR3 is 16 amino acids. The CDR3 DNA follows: TGTGCCAGCTCATTAGTGGGGAGAACGGCCAAAAACATTCAGTACTTC. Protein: CASSLVGRTAKNIQYF.

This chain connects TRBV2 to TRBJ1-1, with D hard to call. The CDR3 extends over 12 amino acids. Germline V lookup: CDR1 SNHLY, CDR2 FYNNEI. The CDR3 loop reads CARKERNTEAFF. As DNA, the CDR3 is TGTGCAAGGAAGGAGAGGAACACTGAAGCTTTCTTT. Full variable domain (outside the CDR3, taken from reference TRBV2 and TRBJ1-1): EPEVTQTPSHQVTQMGQEVILRCVPISNHLYFYWYRQILGQKVEFLVSFYNNEISEKSEIFDDQFSVERPDGSNFTLKIRSTKLEDSAMYFCARKERNTEAFFGQGTRLTVV.

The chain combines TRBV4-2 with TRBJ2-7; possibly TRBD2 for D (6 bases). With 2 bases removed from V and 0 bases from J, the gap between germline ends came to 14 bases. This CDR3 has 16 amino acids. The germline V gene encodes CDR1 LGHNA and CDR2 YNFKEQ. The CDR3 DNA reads TGTGCCAGCAGCCAATCTTTAGCGGAGAACTCCTACGAGCAGTACTTC. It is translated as CASSQSLAENSYEQYF.

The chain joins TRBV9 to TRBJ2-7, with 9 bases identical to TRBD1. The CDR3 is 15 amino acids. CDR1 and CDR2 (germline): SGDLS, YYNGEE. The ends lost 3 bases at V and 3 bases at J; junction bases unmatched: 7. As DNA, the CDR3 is TGTGCCAGCAGCGGTTCCGGGACAGGGATCTACGAGCAGTACTTC. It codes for CASSGSGTGIYEQYF.

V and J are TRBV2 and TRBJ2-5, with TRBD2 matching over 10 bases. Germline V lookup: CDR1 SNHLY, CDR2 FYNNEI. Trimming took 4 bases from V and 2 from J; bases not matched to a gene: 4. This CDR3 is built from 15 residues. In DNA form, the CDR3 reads TGTGCCAGCAGTGCGCCTAGCGGGAGACAAGAGACCCAGTACTTC. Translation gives CASSAPSGRQETQYF.

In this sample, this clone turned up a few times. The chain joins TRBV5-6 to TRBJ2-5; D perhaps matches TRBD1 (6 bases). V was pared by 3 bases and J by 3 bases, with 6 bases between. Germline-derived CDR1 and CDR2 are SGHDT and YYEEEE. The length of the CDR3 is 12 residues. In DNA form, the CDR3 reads TGTGCCAGCAGCTCAGGGGAAGAGACCCAGTACTTC. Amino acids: CASSSGEETQYF.

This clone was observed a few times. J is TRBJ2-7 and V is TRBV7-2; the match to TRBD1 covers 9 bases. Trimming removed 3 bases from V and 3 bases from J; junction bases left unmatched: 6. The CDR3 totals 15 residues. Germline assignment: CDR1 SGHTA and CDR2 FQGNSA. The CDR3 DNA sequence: TGTGCCAGCAGCTTCGACAGGGGGGAACTCTACGAGCAGTACTTC. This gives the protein CASSFDRGELYEQYF.

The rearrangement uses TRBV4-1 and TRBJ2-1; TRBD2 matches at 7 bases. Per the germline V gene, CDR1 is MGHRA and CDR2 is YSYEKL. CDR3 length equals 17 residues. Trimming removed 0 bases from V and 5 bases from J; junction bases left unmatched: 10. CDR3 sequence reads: CASSQDSGASGHNEQFF. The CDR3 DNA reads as TGCGCCAGCAGCCAAGATTCCGGGGCTAGCGGACACAATGAGCAGTTCTTC.